This entry describes one T cell receptor (beta chain). The antigen is unknown. The source of the sample is a study of OX40 agonist ivuxolimab in advanced cancers. Study findings and constraints: Clonal expansion by week 6 occurred in CD4+ and CD8+ blood T cells (at 0.1 to 3.0 mg/kg). Researchers report that CD8+ T cells had, on average, more expanded clones than CD4+. Among the least clonally expanded were partial responders at 0.1-3.0 mg/kg.

Autoimmune disease history or systemic immunosuppression excluded patients. Produced via immunoSEQ multiplex PCR; TCRdb's table is partial and in-frame only. The data contain about 82,000 clones, 83% of them singletons. The CDR3 is 19 residues long. V lost 5 bases to trimming and J lost 1 base; unmatched junction nucleotides: 14. Germline CDR1 reads SGHTA; CDR2 reads FQGNSA. The sample consisted of CD4+ or CD8+ T cells sorted from blood, taken in a trial of the OX40 agonist ivuxolimab. The chain joins TRBV7-2 to TRBJ1-4, with TRBD1 identical over 9 bases. The TCR originated in an adult with an advanced solid tumor such as melanoma, head and neck, liver or kidney cancer. The CDR3 region is CASSANSRNRGQTNEKLFF. The CDR3 DNA reads TGTGCCAGCAGCGCCAACAGCCGGAACAGGGGGCAAACTAATGAAAAACTGTTTTTT.